The clone carrying this T cell receptor (beta chain) came up a few times. Its antigen is undetermined. Resections took place in Japan or China from about 2013 to 2017. Germline CDR1 reads SNHLY; CDR2 reads FYNNEI. The CDR3 covers 13 residues. The V end lost 5 bases, the J end lost 6 bases, and 11 bases lay between the germline ends. The data were produced by immunoSEQ multiplex PCR, yet TCRdb's version contains in-frame clones alone and is incomplete. The sample contains 4,000 to 6,000 clones, 65% to 80% of which appear only once. The sample originates from a study of immune evolution from preneoplasia to lung adenocarcinoma. Findings and caveats of the study: Top clone share appeared to fall from AAH through AIS, MIA, adenocarcinoma. T cell clonality was higher in KRAS-mutant than EGFR-mutant or wild-type nodules.

The chain links TRBV2 to TRBJ2-1, with D hard to call. Specimen: FFPE minimally invasive lung adenocarcinoma tissue. The TCR comes from a person between 45 and 75 years old with lung adenocarcinoma. CDR3 amino acids: CASSTRLANEQFF. For the CDR3, the DNA is TGTGCCAGCAGTACGAGATTGGCCAATGAGCAGTTCTTC.